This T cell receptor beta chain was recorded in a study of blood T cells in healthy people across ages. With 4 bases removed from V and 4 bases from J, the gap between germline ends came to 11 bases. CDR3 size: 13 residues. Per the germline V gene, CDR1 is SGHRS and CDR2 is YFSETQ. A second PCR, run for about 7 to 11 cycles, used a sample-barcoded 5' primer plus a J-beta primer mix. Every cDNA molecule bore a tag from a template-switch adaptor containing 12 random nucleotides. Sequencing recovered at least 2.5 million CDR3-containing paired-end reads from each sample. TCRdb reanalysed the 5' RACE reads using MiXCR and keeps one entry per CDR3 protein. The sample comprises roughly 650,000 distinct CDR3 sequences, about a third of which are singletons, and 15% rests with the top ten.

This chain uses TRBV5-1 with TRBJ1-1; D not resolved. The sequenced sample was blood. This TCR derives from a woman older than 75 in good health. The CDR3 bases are TGCGCCAGCAGCACCGGGGATATCACTGAAGCTTTCTTT. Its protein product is CASSTGDITEAFF.